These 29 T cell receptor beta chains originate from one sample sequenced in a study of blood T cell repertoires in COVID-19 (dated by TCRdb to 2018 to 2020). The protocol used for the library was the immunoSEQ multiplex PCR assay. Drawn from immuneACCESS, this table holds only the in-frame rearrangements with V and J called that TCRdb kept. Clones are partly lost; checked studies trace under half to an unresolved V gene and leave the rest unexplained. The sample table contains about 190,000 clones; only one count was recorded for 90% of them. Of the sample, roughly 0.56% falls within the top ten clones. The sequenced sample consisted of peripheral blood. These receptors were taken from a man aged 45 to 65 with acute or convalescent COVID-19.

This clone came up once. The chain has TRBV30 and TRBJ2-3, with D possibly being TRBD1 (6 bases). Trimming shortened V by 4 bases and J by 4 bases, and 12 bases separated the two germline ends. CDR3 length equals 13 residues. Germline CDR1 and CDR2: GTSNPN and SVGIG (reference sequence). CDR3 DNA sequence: TGTGCCTGGATGAGGGGGTGGGCAGATACGCAGTATTTT. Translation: CAWMRGWADTQYF.

This CDR3 reads CASSGWTSASSYNEQFF. DNA of the CDR3: TGTGCCAGCAGTGGGTGGACTAGCGCGAGCTCCTACAATGAGCAGTTCTTC. This chain uses TRBV25-1 with TRBJ2-1; 9 bases match TRBD2. V dropped 4 bases and J dropped 0; count of bases not matched to a gene: 7. This CDR3 is built from 17 residues. Looked up from germline, CDR1 is MGHDK and CDR2 is SYGVNS.

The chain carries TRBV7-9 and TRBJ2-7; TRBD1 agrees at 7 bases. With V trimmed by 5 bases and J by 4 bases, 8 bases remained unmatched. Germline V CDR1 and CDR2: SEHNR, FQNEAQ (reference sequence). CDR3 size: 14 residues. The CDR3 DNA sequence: TGTGCCAGCAGCCCGAGAGGGACAGAATACGAGCAGTACTTC. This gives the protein CASSPRGTEYEQYF.

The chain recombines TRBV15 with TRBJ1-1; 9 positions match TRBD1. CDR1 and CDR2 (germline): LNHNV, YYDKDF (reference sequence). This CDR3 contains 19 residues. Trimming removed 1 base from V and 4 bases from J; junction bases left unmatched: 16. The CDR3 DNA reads TGTGCCACCAGCAGAGGCCTTAGGACAGGGGCCTCAAGAATCACTGAAGCTTTCTTT. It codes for CATSRGLRTGASRITEAFF.

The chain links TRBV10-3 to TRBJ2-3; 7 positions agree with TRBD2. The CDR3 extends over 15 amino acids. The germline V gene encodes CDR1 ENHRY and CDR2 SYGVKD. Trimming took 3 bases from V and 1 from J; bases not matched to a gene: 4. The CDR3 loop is CAISEGSGRTDTQYF. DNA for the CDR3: TGTGCCATCAGTGAAGGTAGCGGGCGCACAGATACGCAGTATTTT.

CDR3 in DNA: TGTGCCAGCAGACGACCCGGACAGGGTAATCAGCCCCAGCATTTT. Residues: CASRRPGQGNQPQHF. V gene TRBV28 combines with J gene TRBJ1-5, with TRBD1 matching 8 bases. Trimming removed 6 bases from V and 4 bases from J; junction bases left unmatched: 8. The V gene's germline CDR1 is MDHEN and CDR2 SYDVKM. This CDR3 has 15 amino acids.

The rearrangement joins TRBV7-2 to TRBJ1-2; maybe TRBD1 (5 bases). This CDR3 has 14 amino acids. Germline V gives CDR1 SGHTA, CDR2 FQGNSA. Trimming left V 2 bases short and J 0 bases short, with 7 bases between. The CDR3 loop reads CASSLLGPNYGYTF. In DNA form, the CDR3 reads TGTGCCAGCAGCTTACTGGGGCCTAACTATGGCTACACCTTC.

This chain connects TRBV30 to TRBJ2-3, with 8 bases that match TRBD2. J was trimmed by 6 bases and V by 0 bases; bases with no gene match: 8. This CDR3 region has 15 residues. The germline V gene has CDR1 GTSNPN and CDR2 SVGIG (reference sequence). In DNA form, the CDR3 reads TGTGCCTGGAGTGTAACCGGGGGGGCTGGGGATACGCAGTATTTT. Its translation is CAWSVTGGAGDTQYF.

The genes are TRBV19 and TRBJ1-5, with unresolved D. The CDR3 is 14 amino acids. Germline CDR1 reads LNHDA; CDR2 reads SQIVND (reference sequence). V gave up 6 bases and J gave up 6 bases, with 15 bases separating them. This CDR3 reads CASRETQPGQPQHF. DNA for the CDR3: TGTGCCAGTAGAGAGACGCAACCGGGTCAGCCCCAGCATTTT. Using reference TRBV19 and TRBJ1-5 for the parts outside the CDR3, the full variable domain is DGGITQSPKYLFRKEGQNVTLSCEQNLNHDAMYWYRQDPGQGLRLIYYSQIVNDFQKGDIAEGYSVSREKKESFPLTVTSAQKNPTAFYLCASRETQPGQPQHFGDGTRLSIL.

CDR3 DNA: TGTGCCAGTAGAGAAGGAGGCAACTATGGCTACACCTTC. This sequence encodes CASREGGNYGYTF. V is TRBV19 and J is TRBJ1-2; D not certain. This CDR3 contains 13 residues. The V and J ends lost 6 bases and 2 bases respectively, with 10 bases between them. Germline assignment: CDR1 LNHDA and CDR2 SQIVND (reference sequence).

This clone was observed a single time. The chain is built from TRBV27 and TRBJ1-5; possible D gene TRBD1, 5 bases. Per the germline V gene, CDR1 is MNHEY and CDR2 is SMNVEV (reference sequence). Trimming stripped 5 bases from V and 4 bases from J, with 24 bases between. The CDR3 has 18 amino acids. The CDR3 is CASSHLTPRQNSNQPQHF. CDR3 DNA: TGTGCCAGCAGTCACTTAACCCCAAGACAGAATTCAAATCAGCCCCAGCATTTT.

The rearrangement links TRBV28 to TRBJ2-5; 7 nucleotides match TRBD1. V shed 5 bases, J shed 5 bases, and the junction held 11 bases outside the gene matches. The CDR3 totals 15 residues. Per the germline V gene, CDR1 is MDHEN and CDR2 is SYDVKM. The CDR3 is CASSPQRQGWETQYF. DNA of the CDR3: TGTGCCAGCAGTCCACAACGACAGGGTTGGGAGACCCAGTACTTC.

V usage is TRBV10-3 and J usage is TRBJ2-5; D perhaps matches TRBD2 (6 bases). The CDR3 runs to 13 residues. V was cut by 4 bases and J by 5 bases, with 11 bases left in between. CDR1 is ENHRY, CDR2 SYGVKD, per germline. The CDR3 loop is CAISGLSGETQYF. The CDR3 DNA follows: TGTGCCATCAGTGGACTCAGCGGGGAGACCCAGTACTTC.

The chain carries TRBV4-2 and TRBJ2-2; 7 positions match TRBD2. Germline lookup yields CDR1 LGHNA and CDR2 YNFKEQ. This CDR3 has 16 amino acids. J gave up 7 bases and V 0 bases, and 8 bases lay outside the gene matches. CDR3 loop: CASSQDGGESDGELFF. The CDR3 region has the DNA TGTGCCAGCAGCCAAGATGGGGGGGAGTCTGACGGGGAGCTGTTTTTT.

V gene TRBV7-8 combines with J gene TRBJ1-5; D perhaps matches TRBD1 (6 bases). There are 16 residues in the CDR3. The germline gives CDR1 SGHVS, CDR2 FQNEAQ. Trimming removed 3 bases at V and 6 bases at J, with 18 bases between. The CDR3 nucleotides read TGTGCCAGCAGCTTTCAGACAGGAGGTTTAACTCAGCCCCAGCATTTT. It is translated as CASSFQTGGLTQPQHF.

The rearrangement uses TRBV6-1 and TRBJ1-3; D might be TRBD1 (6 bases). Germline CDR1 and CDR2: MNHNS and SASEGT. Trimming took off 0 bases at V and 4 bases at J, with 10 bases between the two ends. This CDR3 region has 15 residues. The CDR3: CASSEAGGLGNTIYF. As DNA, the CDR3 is TGTGCCAGCAGTGAAGCCGGGGGGCTAGGAAACACCATATATTTT.

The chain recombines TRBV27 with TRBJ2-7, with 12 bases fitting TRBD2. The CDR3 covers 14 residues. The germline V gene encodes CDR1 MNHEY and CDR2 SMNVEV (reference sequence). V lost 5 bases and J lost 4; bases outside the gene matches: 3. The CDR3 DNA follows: TGTGCCAGCAGTCAACTAGCGGGAGGATACGAGCAGTACTTC. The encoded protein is CASSQLAGGYEQYF.

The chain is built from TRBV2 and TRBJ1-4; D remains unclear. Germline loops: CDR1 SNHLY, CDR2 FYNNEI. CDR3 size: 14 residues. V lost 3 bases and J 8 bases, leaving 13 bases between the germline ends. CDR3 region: CASSDERGWEKLFF. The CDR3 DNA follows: TGTGCCAGCAGTGATGAAAGAGGTTGGGAAAAACTGTTTTTT. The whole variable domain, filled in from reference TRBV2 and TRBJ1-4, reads EPEVTQTPSHQVTQMGQEVILRCVPISNHLYFYWYRQILGQKVEFLVSFYNNEISEKSEIFDDQFSVERPDGSNFTLKIRSTKLEDSAMYFCASSDERGWEKLFFGSGTQLSVL.

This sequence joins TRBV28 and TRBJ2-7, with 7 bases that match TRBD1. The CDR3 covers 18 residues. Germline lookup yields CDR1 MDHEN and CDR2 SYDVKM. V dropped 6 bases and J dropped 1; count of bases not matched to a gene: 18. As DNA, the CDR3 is TGTGCCAGCAGCCCCAGGACAGGCCTTGGCTCCGGGTCCTACGAGCAGTACTTC. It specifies CASSPRTGLGSGSYEQYF. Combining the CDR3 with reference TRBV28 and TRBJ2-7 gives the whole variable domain DVKVTQSSRYLVKRTGEKVFLECVQDMDHENMFWYRQDPGLGLRLIYFSYDVKMKEKGDIPEGYSVSREKKERFSLILESASTNQTSMYLCASSPRTGLGSGSYEQYFGPGTRLTVT.

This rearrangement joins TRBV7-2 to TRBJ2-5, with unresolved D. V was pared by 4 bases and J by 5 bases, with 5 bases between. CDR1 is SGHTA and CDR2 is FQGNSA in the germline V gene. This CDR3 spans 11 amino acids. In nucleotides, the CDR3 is TGTGCCAGCAGCTGGGCCGAGACCCAGTACTTC. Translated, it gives CASSWAETQYF. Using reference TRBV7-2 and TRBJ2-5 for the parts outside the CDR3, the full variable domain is GAGVSQSPSNKVTEKGKDVELRCDPISGHTALYWYRQSLGQGLEFLIYFQGNSAPDKSGLPSDRFSAERTGGSVSTLTIQRTQQEDSAVYLCASSWAETQYFGPGTRLLVL.

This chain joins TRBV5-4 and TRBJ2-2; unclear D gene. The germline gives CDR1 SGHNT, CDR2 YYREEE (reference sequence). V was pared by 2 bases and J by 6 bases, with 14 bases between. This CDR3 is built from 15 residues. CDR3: CASSLEHSAAGELFF. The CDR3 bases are TGTGCCAGCAGCTTAGAACATAGTGCGGCCGGGGAGCTGTTTTTT.

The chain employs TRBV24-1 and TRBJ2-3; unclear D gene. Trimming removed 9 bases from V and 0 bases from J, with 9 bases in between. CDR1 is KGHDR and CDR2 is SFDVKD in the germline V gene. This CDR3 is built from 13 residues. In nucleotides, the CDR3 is TGTGCCACCGGAATCGGGAGCACAGATACGCAGTATTTT. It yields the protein CATGIGSTDTQYF.

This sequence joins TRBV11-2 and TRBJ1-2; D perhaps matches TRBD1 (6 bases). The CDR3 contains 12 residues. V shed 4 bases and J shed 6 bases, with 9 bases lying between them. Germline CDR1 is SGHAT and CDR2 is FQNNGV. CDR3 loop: CASSYRQDGYTF. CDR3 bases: TGTGCCAGCAGCTACCGACAGGATGGCTACACCTTC.

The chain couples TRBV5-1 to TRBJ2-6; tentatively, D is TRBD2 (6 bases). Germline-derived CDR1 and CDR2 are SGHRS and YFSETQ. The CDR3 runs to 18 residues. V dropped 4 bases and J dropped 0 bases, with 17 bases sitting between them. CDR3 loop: CASSLGGPSDSGANVLTF. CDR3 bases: TGCGCCAGCAGCCTCGGGGGACCTAGCGACTCTGGGGCCAACGTCCTGACTTTC.

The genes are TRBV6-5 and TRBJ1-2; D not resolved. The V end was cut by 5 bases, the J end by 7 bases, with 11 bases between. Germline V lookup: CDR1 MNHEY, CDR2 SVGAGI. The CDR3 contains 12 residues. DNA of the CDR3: TGTGCCAGCAGTCGCCGGGCGGGTGGCTACACCTTC. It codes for CASSRRAGGYTF.

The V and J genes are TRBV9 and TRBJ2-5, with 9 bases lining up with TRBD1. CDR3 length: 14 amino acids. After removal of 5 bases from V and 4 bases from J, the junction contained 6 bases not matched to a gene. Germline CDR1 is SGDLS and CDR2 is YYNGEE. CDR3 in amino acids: CASSSGTGRETQYF. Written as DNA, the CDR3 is TGTGCCAGCAGTTCCGGGACAGGGAGAGAGACCCAGTACTTC.

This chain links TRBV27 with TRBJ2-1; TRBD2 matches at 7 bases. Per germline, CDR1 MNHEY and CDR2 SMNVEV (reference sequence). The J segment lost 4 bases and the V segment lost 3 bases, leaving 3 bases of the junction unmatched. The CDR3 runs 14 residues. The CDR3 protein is CASSFGLGYNEQFF. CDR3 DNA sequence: TGTGCCAGCAGTTTCGGACTAGGTTACAATGAGCAGTTCTTC.

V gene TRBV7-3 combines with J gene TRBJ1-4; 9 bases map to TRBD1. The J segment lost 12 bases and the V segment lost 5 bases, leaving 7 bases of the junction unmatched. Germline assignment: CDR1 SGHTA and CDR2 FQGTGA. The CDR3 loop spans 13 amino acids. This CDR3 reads CASSPTGQGELFF. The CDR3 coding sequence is TGTGCCAGCAGCCCCACGGGACAGGGTGAACTGTTTTTT.

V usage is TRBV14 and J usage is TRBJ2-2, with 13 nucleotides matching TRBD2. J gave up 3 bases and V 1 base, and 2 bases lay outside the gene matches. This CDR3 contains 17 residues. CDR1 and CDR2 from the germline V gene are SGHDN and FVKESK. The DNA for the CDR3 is TGTGCCAGCAGCCAAGTAGGACTAGCGGGAGACACCGGGGAGCTGTTTTTT. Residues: CASSQVGLAGDTGELFF.